A single sample is the source of the 11 T cell receptor beta chains below, sequenced in a study of radiotherapy plus CTLA-4 blockade in lung cancer. Clones were sequenced by immunoSEQ multiplex PCR, and TCRdb holds only the in-frame ones, with some missing. The sample has more than 75,000 clones, more than 85% seen once; the top ten hold 0.87%. The sequencing here drew on peripheral blood, taken from a patient treated with radiotherapy plus ipilimumab. All receptors come from a human donor with non-small cell lung cancer who had stable disease on radiotherapy plus ipilimumab.

V gene TRBV6-6 combines with J gene TRBJ1-6; the D gene is possibly TRBD1 (5 bases). V lost 5 bases and J 9 bases, leaving 11 bases between the germline ends. From germline, CDR1 is MNHNY and CDR2 SVGAGI (reference sequence). This CDR3 spans 13 amino acids. CDR3 region: CASSTNRGSPLHF. The DNA of the CDR3 is TGTGCCAGCAGTACCAATAGGGGTTCACCCCTCCACTTT.

V usage is TRBV7-9 and J usage is TRBJ2-2, with D tentatively TRBD2 (5 bases). CDR3 length: 14 residues. V lost 3 bases and J lost 5, with 10 bases in between. The V gene's germline CDR1 is SEHNR and CDR2 FQNEAQ (reference sequence). The DNA of the CDR3 is TGTGCCAGCAGCTTGGCGTCGGGAACCGGGGAGCTGTTTTTT. Protein product: CASSLASGTGELFF.

This rearrangement joins TRBV28 to TRBJ1-4; D is possibly TRBD1 (5 bases). Germline V gene data show CDR1 as MDHEN and CDR2 as SYDVKM. V dropped 2 bases and J dropped 3 bases, with 7 bases sitting between them. This CDR3 has 14 amino acids. CDR3 sequence: CASSLRRANEKLFF. The CDR3 DNA reads as TGTGCCAGCAGTTTACGCAGGGCTAATGAAAAACTGTTTTTT. The full variable domain, completed using reference TRBV28 and TRBJ1-4, is DVKVTQSSRYLVKRTGEKVFLECVQDMDHENMFWYRQDPGLGLRLIYFSYDVKMKEKGDIPEGYSVSREKKERFSLILESASTNQTSMYLCASSLRRANEKLFFGSGTQLSVL.

The CDR3 bases are TGTGCCAGCAGTTTCGGCTGGGACAACTCTGGAAACACCATATATTTT. Its translation: CASSFGWDNSGNTIYF. The rearrangement links TRBV28 to TRBJ1-3, with TRBD1 as a possible D gene (6 bases). V lost 3 bases to trimming and J lost 0 bases, with 12 bases between them. The germline CDR1 and CDR2 sequences are MDHEN and SYDVKM. CDR3 length: 16 residues.

The chain uses TRBV5-4 and TRBJ1-2, with 8 bases fitting TRBD1. Germline V gene sequence: CDR1 SGHNT, CDR2 YYREEE (reference sequence). The CDR3 totals 13 residues. J lost 5 bases, V lost 5 bases, and 5 bases had no gene match. CDR3 nucleotides: TGTGCCAGCAGTTACACAGGGGGATATGGCTACACCTTC. Protein product: CASSYTGGYGYTF.

CDR3 nucleotide sequence: TGTGCCACCAGCAGAGACCCACAGGGGAACACTGAAGCTTTCTTT. It is translated as CATSRDPQGNTEAFF. The V gene is TRBV15, the J gene TRBJ1-1; possibly TRBD1 for D (6 bases). The CDR3 spans 15 residues. V shed 0 bases and J shed 1 base, with 9 bases lying between them. Germline V gene data show CDR1 as LNHNV and CDR2 as YYDKDF (reference sequence).

On this clone itself: At one end, the junction sequence differs from germline, possibly due to a read error. The rearrangement uses TRBV7-7 and TRBJ1-6; the D gene is possibly TRBD1 (5 bases). CDR1 is SSHAT, CDR2 FNYEAQ, per germline (reference sequence). The CDR3 is made up of 13 amino acids. CDR3 nucleotide sequence: TGTGCTAGCAGCGCAACAGGAAATTCACCCCTCCACTTT. Translation: CASSATGNSPLHF. Variable domain in full (rest from reference TRBV7-7 and TRBJ1-6): GAGVSQSPRYKVTKRGQDVTLRCDPISSHATLYWYQQALGQGPEFLTYFNYEAQPDKSGLPSDRFSAERPEGSISTLTIQRTEQRDSAMYRCASSATGNSPLHFGNGTRLTVT.

The chain is built from TRBV4-1 and TRBJ1-5; D is unresolved. The germline V gene encodes CDR1 MGHRA and CDR2 YSYEKL. The CDR3 is 15 amino acids. Trimming removed 0 bases from V and 6 bases from J, with 12 bases in between. CDR3 loop: CASSQEVRVGQPQHF. Here the CDR3 DNA reads TGCGCCAGCAGCCAAGAGGTAAGGGTGGGTCAGCCCCAGCATTTT.

The chain links TRBV30 to TRBJ2-4; D gene uncertain. The CDR3 contains 13 residues. V lost 4 bases and J lost 6, with 13 bases in between. Germline V gene lookup returns CDR1 GTSNPN and CDR2 SVGIG (reference sequence). The CDR3 coding sequence is TGTGCCTGGACCCAAGGACCGCCAAACATTCAGTACTTC. It is translated as CAWTQGPPNIQYF.

The V gene is TRBV5-1, the J gene TRBJ2-1, with 14 positions matching TRBD2. Germline CDR1 and CDR2: SGHRS and YFSETQ. The V and J ends lost 4 bases and 7 bases, in that order; junction bases with no gene match: 1. The CDR3 length is 14 residues. The CDR3 nucleotides are TGCGCCAGCAGCGGACTAGCGGGAGGAAATGAGCAGTTCTTC. Translating gives CASSGLAGGNEQFF. Supplemented by reference TRBV5-1 and TRBJ2-1, the full variable domain reads KAGVTQTPRYLIKTRGQQVTLSCSPISGHRSVSWYQQTPGQGLQFLFEYFSETQRNKGNFPGRFSGRQFSNSRSEMNVSTLELGDSALYLCASSGLAGGNEQFFGPGTRLTVL.

A few counts support this clone. The CDR3 sequence is CSVTGLDEQYF. The CDR3 region has the DNA TGCAGCGTCACAGGATTAGACGAGCAGTACTTC. This rearrangement joins TRBV29-1 to TRBJ2-7; weak D call: TRBD1 (5 bases). CDR1 and CDR2 (germline): SQVTM, ANQGSEA. The CDR3 is made up of 11 amino acids. V was clipped by 6 bases and J by 5 bases, with 11 bases between them.